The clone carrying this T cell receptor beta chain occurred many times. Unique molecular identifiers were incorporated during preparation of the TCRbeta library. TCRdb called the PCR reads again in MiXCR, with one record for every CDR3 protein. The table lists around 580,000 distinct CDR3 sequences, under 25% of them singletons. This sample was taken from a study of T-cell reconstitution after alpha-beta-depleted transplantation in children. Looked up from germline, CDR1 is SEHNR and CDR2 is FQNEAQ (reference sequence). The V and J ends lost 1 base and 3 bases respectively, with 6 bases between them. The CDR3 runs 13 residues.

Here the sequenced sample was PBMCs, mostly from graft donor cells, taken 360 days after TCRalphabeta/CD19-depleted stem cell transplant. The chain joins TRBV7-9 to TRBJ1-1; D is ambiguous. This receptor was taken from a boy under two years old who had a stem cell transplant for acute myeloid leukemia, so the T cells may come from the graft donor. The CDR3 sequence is CASSLGLDTEAFF. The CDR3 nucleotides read TGTGCCAGCAGCTTAGGGCTGGACACTGAAGCTTTCTTT.